A selection of T cell receptor beta chains follows, all from one sample in a study of cytomegalovirus exposure and HLA in healthy donors. The data were produced by immunoSEQ multiplex PCR, yet TCRdb's version contains in-frame clones alone and is incomplete. The profile shows tens of thousands of clones, around 94% of them singletons. The specimen was PBMCs. The receptor source for this set is a woman under 30 in good health and CMV-seronegative. The CDR3 runs from the conserved cysteine through the conserved F or W. D genes are given only for firm matches. Clone sizes are given selectively: once, few, many, or a class where the clone is expanded.

V gene: TRBV18; CDR3 length: 13; clone size: .; D gene: TRBD1; J gene: TRBJ2-7; CDR3 protein: CASSGQGAGEQYF; CDR3 DNA: TGTGCCAGCTCCGGACAGGGGGCGGGCGAGCAGTACTTC
V gene: TRBV28; CDR3 length: 16; clone size: once; D gene: TRBD1; J gene: TRBJ2-5; CDR3 protein: CASSSAPSTGRETQYF; CDR3 DNA: TGTGCCAGCAGTTCGGCCCCTTCGACAGGGCGAGAGACCCAGTACTTC
V gene: TRBV6-6; CDR3 length: 13; clone size: .; D gene: .; J gene: TRBJ1-1; CDR3 protein: CASTRSGNTEAFF; CDR3 DNA: TGTGCCAGCACCCGCTCGGGGAACACTGAAGCTTTCTTT
V gene: TRBV2; CDR3 length: 15; clone size: once; D gene: .; J gene: TRBJ1-3; CDR3 protein: CASRTLQGAGNTIYF; CDR3 DNA: TGTGCCAGCAGGACCCTACAGGGAGCTGGAAACACCATATATTTT
V gene: TRBV27; CDR3 length: 13; clone size: .; D gene: TRBD1; J gene: TRBJ2-7; CDR3 protein: CATAPGTVHEQYF; CDR3 DNA: TGTGCCACCGCCCCCGGGACAGTTCACGAGCAGTACTTC
V gene: TRBV21-1; CDR3 length: 13; clone size: .; D gene: .; J gene: TRBJ1-1; CDR3 protein: CFSGDRLNTEAFF; CDR3 DNA: TGTTTTTCAGGGGACAGGTTGAACACTGAAGCTTTCTTT
V gene: TRBV28; CDR3 length: 14; clone size: .; D gene: .; J gene: TRBJ2-3; CDR3 protein: CASTMGQSTDTQYF; CDR3 DNA: TGTGCCAGCACTATGGGACAAAGCACAGATACGCAGTATTTT
V gene: TRBV5-4; CDR3 length: 14; clone size: .; D gene: .; J gene: TRBJ1-2; CDR3 protein: CASSLERGARGYTF; CDR3 DNA: TGTGCCAGCAGCTTGGAGCGGGGGGCCCGTGGCTACACCTTC
V gene: TRBV15; CDR3 length: 14; clone size: .; D gene: .; J gene: TRBJ2-3; CDR3 protein: CATSRPGDTDTQYF; CDR3 DNA: TGTGCCACCAGCAGACCAGGGGACACAGATACGCAGTATTTT
V gene: TRBV19; CDR3 length: 15; clone size: .; D gene: TRBD1; J gene: TRBJ2-1; CDR3 protein: CASSRGRTGGFEQFF; CDR3 DNA: TGTGCCAGTAGTAGGGGACGGACAGGGGGATTTGAGCAGTTCTTC
V gene: TRBV6-6; CDR3 length: 16; clone size: .; D gene: TRBD1; J gene: TRBJ2-1; CDR3 protein: CASSPRTGSSYNEQFF; CDR3 DNA: TGTGCCAGCAGTCCCCGGACAGGGAGCTCCTACAATGAGCAGTTCTTC
V gene: TRBV5-4; CDR3 length: 13; clone size: .; D gene: .; J gene: TRBJ2-7; CDR3 protein: CASSRQDPHEQYF; CDR3 DNA: TGTGCCAGCAGCCGACAGGATCCCCACGAGCAGTACTTC